This T cell receptor beta chain was captured by sequencing in a study of CD8 T cells in ankylosing spondylitis. The CDR3 is made up of 16 amino acids. The germline CDR1 and CDR2 sequences are MDHEN and SYDVKM. V was clipped by 0 bases and J by 1 base, with 12 bases between them. Via MiXCR, TCRdb re-called the 5' RACE reads, giving one row per CDR3 protein. The data show 36,000 or so distinct CDR3 sequences, around 6% seen once. This clonotype was seen at least ten times. The sample consisted of blood, either unsorted or a sorted T cell fraction (not recorded which). This chain joins TRBV28 and TRBJ2-5; weak D call: TRBD2 (6 bases). The source of this sequence is a male donor with ankylosing spondylitis or in good health (not recorded which). CDR3 DNA: TGTGCCAGCAGTTTATGGGCTAGGGGACTCCAAGAGACCCAGTACTTC. This sequence encodes CASSLWARGLQETQYF.